The entry below gives a single T cell receptor beta chain sequence along with its context. What it recognizes is unknown. PCR primers comprised 60 Vbeta and 13 Jbeta primers. Sequencing used immunoSEQ multiplex PCR; TCRdb keeps in-frame clones, though not all of them. The sample yields 150,000 to 200,000 clones, about four fifths seen once. This CDR3 has 13 amino acids. Trimming pared 5 bases from V and 4 bases from J, leaving 11 bases between. Per germline, CDR1 MNHNS and CDR2 SASEGT. This sample is drawn from a study of cytomegalovirus exposure and HLA in healthy donors. Study-level points and caveats: Cytomegalovirus association was assigned to 150 to 200 TCR beta chains.

The rearrangement uses TRBV6-1 and TRBJ1-2; D unclear. The sample taken for sequencing was PBMCs. The clonotype was recovered from a male donor in good health and CMV-seropositive. The CDR3 spells CASSPEVFYGYTF. DNA of the CDR3: TGTGCCAGCAGTCCCGAGGTCTTCTATGGCTACACCTTC.